The 10 T cell receptor beta chains below all came from one sample that was sequenced in a study of T cells in women clearing cervical HPV infection. The protocol was immunoSEQ multiplex PCR, while the TCRdb copy is restricted to in-frame clones and leaves out a portion. The table for this sample gives roughly 40,000 clones. The sequenced material came from blood buffy coat. Receptors originate from a woman between 18 and 70 years old with a cervical HPV16 infection that either progressed to CIN3+ or cleared (not recorded which).

A remark on this clone: The read is 3 residues too short to cover the CDR3 end, so that end is filled in from the germline J gene. This rearrangement joins TRBV24-1 to TRBJ2-3; 11 bases fit TRBD2. The CDR3 is made up of 18 amino acids. V gave up 5 bases and J gave up 0 bases; unmatched junction bases: 9. CDR1 KGHDR and CDR2 SFDVKD come from the germline V gene. The CDR3 sequence: CATSAGASGGLSTDTQYF. The DNA read from the CDR3 is TGTGCCACCAGTGCTGGGGCTAGCGGGGGGCTAAGCACAGATACG.

A word on this clone: The CDR3 goes on 3 residues after the read ends, and that part is filled in from the germline J gene. The rearrangement links TRBV7-8 to TRBJ1-2; D unresolved. The CDR3 length is 14 residues. Germline V gene data show CDR1 as SGHVS and CDR2 as FQNEAQ. Trimming cost V 1 base and J 6 bases, with 12 bases left between them. This chain's CDR3 is CASSLVGLRDGYTF. CDR3 DNA, as far as it was read: TGTGCCAGCAGCTTAGTGGGTCTGAGGGATGGC.

Note on this clone: The sequence runs out 3 residues before the end of the CDR3; the remainder is reconstructed from the germline J gene. V gene TRBV5-1 combines with J gene TRBJ2-7; 10 bases map to TRBD1. The J segment lost 1 base and the V segment lost 0 bases, leaving 1 base of the junction unmatched. The CDR3 runs to 15 residues. In germline, CDR1 is SGHRS, CDR2 YFSETQ. Partial CDR3 DNA: TGCGCCAGCAGCTTGGGGGGACAGGGGTCCTACGAG. Its protein product is CASSLGGQGSYE. The entire CDR3 protein reads CASSLGGQGSYEQYF.

The CDR3 bases that were read are TGCGCCAGCAGCTTGACCTTCCCCCGGACACGTTATAATTCACCC. Amino acid sequence: CASSLTFPRTRYNSP. The full CDR3 is CASSLTFPRTRYNSPLHF. The genes are TRBV5-1 and TRBJ1-6; possible D gene TRBD1, 5 bases. The sequence runs out 3 residues before the end of the CDR3; the remainder is reconstructed from the germline J gene. Germline values: CDR1 SGHRS, CDR2 YFSETQ. Deletions cut 1 base from V and 4 bases from J, with 18 bases between. The CDR3 consists of 18 residues.

As regards this clone: The read ends 3 residues shy of where the CDR3 ends; the end is completed using the germline J gene. The chain combines TRBV7-9 with TRBJ1-2; D is perhaps TRBD1 (6 bases). Germline V gene data show CDR1 as SEHNR and CDR2 as FQNEAQ (reference sequence). Trimming took 1 base from V and 5 from J, leaving 14 bases between them. There are 15 residues in the CDR3. CDR3 DNA, as far as it was read: TGTGCCAGCAGCTTAGAGGGCAGGGGAGTTTATGGC. It encodes CASSLEGRGVYG. The CDR3 in full is CASSLEGRGVYGYTF.

Comments on this clone: From the germline J gene comes the end of the CDR3, since the read stops 3 residues before it. The chain uses TRBV30 and TRBJ1-2; TRBD1 is a possible D gene (6 bases). The CDR3 contains 12 residues. Trimming left V 3 bases short and J 1 base short, with 6 bases between. The germline CDR1 and CDR2 sequences are GTSNPN and SVGIG (reference sequence). This CDR3 reads CAWRQGNYGYTF. The CDR3 bases that were read are TGTGCCTGGAGACAGGGTAACTATGGC.

Details on this clone: The CDR3 end is not reached by the read, which stops 3 residues before it; the germline J gene fills it in. This rearrangement joins TRBV7-2 to TRBJ2-4; 8 bases are shared with TRBD1. CDR1 is SGHTA and CDR2 is FQGNSA in the germline V gene. The trim removed 6 bases at V and 8 bases at J, leaving 6 bases unmatched. The CDR3 consists of 13 residues. The CDR3 region is CASSPDRGDIQYF. The CDR3 DNA, read in part, is TGTGCCAGCAGTCCCGACAGGGGAGACATT.

To note about this clone: The CDR3 end falls 3 residues outside the read, so it is completed with the germline J gene. This chain connects TRBV20-1 to TRBJ1-5, with D possibly TRBD1 on 6 matching bases. CDR3 length: 14 amino acids. From germline, CDR1 is DFQATT and CDR2 SNEGSKA (reference sequence). V was clipped by 4 bases and J by 1 base, with 11 bases between them. The CDR3 DNA, read in part, is TGCAGTGCTACTCCAGGGGCGAGCAATCAGCCC. Protein product: CSATPGASNQP. The complete CDR3 protein is CSATPGASNQPQHF.

Concerning this clone itself: With the read ending 3 residues before the CDR3 end, the germline J gene is used to fill in that end. The chain combines TRBV2 with TRBJ1-5; a possible D gene is TRBD1 (6 bases). V lost 6 bases, J lost 3 bases, and 15 bases lay in between. This CDR3 is built from 15 residues. Germline loops: CDR1 SNHLY, CDR2 FYNNEI. The DNA read from the CDR3 is TGTGCCAGCAGGTCCCCGGGACATATCAATCAGCCC. Translated, it gives CASRSPGHINQP. The CDR3, in full, reads CASRSPGHINQPQHF.

About this clone itself: The sequenced fragment ends 3 residues before the CDR3 boundary, so the rest is inferred from the germline J gene. This sequence joins TRBV30 and TRBJ2-3, with 7 bases that match TRBD2. With 1 base clipped from V and 6 bases from J, the junction kept 4 bases outside the gene matches. The CDR3 is 13 amino acids. Looked up from germline, CDR1 is GTSNPN and CDR2 is SVGIG (reference sequence). The CDR3 protein is CAWSGPGGDTQYF. CDR3 bases read: TGTGCCTGGAGTGGGCCCGGGGGGGATACG. Full variable domain (remainder filled in from reference TRBV30 and TRBJ2-3): SQTIHQWPATLVQPVGSPLSLECTVEGTSNPNLYWYRQAAGRGLQLLFYSVGIGQISSEVPQNLSASRPQDRQFILSSKKLLLSDSGFYLCAWSGPGGDTQYFGPGTRLTVL.